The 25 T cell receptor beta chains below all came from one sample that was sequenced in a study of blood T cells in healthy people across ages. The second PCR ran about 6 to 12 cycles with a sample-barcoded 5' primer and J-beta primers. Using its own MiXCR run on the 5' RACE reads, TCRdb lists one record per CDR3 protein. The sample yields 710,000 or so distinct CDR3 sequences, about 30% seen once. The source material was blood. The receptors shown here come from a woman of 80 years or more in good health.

The CDR3 region is CASSLAAMGYGYTF. The CDR3 DNA reads as TGTGCCAGCAGCTTAGCGGCAATGGGGTATGGCTACACCTTC. The rearrangement joins TRBV7-2 to TRBJ1-2; D unclear. CDR3 size: 14 residues. In germline, CDR1 is SGHTA, CDR2 FQGNSA. Trimming pared 0 bases from V and 5 bases from J, leaving 10 bases between.

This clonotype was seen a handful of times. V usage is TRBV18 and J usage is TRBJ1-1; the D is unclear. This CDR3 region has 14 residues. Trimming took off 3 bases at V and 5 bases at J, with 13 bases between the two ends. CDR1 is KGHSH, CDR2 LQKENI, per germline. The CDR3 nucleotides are TGTGCCAGCTCACCCGCGGACCCGGGGACTGAAGCTTTCTTT. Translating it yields CASSPADPGTEAFF.

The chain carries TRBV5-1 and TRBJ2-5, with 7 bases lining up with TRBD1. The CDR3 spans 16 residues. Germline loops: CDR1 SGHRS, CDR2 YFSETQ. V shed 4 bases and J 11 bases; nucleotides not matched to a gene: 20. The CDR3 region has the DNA TGCGCCAGCAGCCTCCTCGGGACAGTGAGTAACAATGAGCAGTACTTC. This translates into CASSLLGTVSNNEQYF.

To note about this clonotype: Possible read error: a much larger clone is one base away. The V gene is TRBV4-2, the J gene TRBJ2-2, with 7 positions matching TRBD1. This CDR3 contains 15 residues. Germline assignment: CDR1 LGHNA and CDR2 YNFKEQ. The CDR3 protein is CASSYTGVSTGERFF. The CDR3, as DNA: TGTGCCAGCAGCTATACAGGGGTGAGCACCGGGGAGCGGTTTTTT.

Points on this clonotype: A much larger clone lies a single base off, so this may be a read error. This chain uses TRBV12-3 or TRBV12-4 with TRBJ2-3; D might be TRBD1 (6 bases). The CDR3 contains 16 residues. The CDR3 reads CASSYDKGESTDTEYF. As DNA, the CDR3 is TGTGCCAGCAGTTACGATAAGGGGGAAAGCACAGATACGGAGTATTTT.

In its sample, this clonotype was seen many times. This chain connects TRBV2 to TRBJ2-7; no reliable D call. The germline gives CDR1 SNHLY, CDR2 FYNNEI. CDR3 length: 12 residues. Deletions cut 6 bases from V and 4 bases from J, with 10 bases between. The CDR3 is CASREPRYEQYF. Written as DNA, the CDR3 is TGTGCCAGCAGGGAGCCCCGATACGAGCAGTACTTC.

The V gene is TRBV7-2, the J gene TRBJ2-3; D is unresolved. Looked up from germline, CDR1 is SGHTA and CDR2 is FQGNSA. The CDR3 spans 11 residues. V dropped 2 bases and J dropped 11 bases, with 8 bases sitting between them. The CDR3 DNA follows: TGTGCCAGCAGCTTAAAAGATTGGCAGTATTTT. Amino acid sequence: CASSLKDWQYF. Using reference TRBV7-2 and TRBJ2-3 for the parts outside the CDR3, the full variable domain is GAGVSQSPSNKVTEKGKDVELRCDPISGHTALYWYRQSLGQGLEFLIYFQGNSAPDKSGLPSDRFSAERTGGSVSTLTIQRTQQEDSAVYLCASSLKDWQYFGPGTRLTVL.

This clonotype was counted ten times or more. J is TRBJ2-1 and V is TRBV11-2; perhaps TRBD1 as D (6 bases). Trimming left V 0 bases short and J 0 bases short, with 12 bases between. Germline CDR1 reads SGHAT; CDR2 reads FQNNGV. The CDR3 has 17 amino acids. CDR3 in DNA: TGTGCCAGCAGCTTAGATTCGAGGGGGATCTCCTACAATGAGCAGTTCTTC. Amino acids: CASSLDSRGISYNEQFF.

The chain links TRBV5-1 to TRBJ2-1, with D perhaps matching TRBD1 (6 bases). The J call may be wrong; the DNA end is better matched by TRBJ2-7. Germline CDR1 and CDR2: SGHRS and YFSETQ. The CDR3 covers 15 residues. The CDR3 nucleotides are TGCGCCAGCAGCTGGGATGGGCAGGGGTTCAATGAGCAGTACTTC. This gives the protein CASSWDGQGFNEQYF.

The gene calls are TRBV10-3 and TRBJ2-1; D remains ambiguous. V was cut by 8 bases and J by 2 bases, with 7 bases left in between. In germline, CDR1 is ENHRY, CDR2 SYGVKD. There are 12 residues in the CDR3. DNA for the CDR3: TGTGCCATCGGTACAGCCTACAATGAGCAGTTCTTC. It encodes CAIGTAYNEQFF.

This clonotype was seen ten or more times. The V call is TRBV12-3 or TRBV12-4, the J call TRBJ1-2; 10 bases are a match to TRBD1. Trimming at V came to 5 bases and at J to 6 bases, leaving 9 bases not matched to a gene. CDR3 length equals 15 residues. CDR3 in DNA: TGTGCCAGCAGTCCGTCGACAGGGGGCATAAATGGCTACACCTTC. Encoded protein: CASSPSTGGINGYTF.

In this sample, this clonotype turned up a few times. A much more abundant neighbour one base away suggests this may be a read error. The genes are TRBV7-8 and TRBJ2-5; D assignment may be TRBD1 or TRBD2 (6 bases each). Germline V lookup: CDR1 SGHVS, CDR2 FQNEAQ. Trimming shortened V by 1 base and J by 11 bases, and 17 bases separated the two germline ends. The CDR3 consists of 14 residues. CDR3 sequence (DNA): TGTGCCAGCAGCTTAGTGGGGGGCTTCAATGAGCAGTACTTC. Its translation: CASSLVGGFNEQYF.

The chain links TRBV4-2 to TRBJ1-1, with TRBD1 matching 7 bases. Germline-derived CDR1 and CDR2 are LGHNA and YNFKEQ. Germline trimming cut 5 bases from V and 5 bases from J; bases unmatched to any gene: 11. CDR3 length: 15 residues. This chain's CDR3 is CASSSRQGAKTEAFF. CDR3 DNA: TGTGCCAGCAGCAGCCGACAGGGAGCAAAAACTGAAGCTTTCTTT.

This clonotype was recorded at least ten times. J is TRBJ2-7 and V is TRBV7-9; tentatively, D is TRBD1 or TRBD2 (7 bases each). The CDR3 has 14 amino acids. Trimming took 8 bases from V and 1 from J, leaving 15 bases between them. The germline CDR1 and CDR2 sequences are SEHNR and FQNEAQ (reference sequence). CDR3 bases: TGTGCCAGCGCTCAGGGGGGGGAATCCTACGAGCAGTACTTC. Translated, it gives CASAQGGESYEQYF. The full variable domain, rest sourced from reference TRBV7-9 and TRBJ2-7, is DTGVSQNPRHKITKRGQNVTFRCDPISEHNRLYWYRQTLGQGPEFLTYFQNEAQLEKSRLLSDRFSAERPKGSFSTLEIQRTEQGDSAMYLCASAQGGESYEQYFGPGTRLTVT.

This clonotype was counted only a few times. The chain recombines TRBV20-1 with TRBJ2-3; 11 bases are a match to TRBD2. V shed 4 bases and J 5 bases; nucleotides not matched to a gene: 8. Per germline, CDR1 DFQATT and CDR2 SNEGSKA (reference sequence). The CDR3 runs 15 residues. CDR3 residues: CSATLAGAPGDTQYF. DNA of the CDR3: TGCAGTGCTACACTAGCGGGGGCCCCGGGAGATACGCAGTATTTT.

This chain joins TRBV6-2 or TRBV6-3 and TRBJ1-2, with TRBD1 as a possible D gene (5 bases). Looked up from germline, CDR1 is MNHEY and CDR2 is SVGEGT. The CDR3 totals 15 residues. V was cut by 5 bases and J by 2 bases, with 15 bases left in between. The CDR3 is CASSTRSSGNYGYTF. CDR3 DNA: TGTGCCAGCAGTACCCGGAGCTCAGGGAACTATGGCTACACCTTC.

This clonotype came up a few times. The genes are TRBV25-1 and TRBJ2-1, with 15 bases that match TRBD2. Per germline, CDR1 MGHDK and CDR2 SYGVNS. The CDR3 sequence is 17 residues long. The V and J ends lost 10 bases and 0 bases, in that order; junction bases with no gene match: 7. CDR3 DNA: TGTGCCACCTCCGGGACTAGCGGGGGGAGCTCCTACAATGAGCAGTTCTTC. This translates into CATSGTSGGSSYNEQFF.

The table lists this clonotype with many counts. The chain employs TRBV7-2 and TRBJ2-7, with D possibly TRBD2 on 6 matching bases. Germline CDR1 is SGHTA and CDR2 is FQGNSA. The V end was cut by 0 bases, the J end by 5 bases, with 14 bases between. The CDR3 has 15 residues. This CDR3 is CASSLAFGGSHEQYF. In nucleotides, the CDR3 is TGTGCCAGCAGCTTAGCGTTCGGGGGTTCCCACGAGCAGTACTTC.

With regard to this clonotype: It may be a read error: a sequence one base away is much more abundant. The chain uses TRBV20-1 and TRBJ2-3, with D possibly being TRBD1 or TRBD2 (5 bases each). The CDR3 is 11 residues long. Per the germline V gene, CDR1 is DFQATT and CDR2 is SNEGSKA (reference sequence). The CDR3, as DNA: TGCAGTGCGCTCGGGGCAGATATGCAGTATTTT. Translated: CSALGADMQYF.

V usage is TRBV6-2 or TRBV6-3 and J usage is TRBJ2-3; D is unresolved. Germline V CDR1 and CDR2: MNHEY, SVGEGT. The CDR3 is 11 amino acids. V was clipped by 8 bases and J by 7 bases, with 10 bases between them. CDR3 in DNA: TGTGCCAGCCAGGTGAGAAATACGCAGTATTTT. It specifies CASQVRNTQYF.

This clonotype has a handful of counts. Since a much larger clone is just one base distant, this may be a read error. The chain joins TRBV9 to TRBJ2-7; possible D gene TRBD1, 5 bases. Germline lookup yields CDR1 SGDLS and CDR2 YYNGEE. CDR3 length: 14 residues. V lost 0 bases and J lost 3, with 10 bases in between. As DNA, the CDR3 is TGTGCCAGCAGCGTAGGCGACAGCTTCTACGAGCAGTACTTC. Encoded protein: CASSVGDSFYEQYF.

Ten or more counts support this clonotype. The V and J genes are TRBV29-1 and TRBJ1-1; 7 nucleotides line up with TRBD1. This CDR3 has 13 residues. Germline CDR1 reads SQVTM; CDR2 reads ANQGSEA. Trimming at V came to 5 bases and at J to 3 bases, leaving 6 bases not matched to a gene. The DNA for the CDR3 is TGCAGCGTTACGACAGGGATGGACACTGAAGCTTTCTTT. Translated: CSVTTGMDTEAFF.

The CDR3 DNA follows: TGCACCGCGGGACAGGGGGTGTCCCCTAGCACAGATACGCAGTATTTT. Its translation is CTAGQGVSPSTDTQYF. The V call is TRBV20-1, the J call TRBJ2-3; TRBD1 aligns across 11 bases. Per the germline V gene, CDR1 is DFQATT and CDR2 is SNEGSKA (reference sequence). This CDR3 has 16 residues.

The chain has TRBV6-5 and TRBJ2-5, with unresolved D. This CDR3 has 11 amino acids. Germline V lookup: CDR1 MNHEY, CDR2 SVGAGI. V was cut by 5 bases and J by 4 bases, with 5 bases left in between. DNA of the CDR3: TGTGCCAGCAGTACTATAGAGACCCAGTACTTC. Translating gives CASSTIETQYF.

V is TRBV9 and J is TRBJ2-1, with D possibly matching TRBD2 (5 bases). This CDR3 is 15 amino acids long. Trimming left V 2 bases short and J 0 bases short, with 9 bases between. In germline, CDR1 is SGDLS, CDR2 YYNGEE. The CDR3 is CASSVRDISYNEQFF. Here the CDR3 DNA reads TGTGCCAGCAGCGTCCGGGATATCTCCTACAATGAGCAGTTCTTC.